A single sample is the source of the 30 T cell receptor beta chains below, sequenced in a study of blood T cell repertoires in COVID-19. The table came from immunoSEQ multiplex PCR; TCRdb's copy has only in-frame clones and leaves some out. The table records under 130,000 clones, roughly 90% of them present only once. Sequencing was performed on peripheral blood. These receptors originate from a woman aged 55-69 years with acute or convalescent COVID-19.

CDR3 sequence: CASSVWAASYEQYF. CDR3 DNA: TGTGCCAGCAGCGTATGGGCAGCCTCCTACGAGCAGTACTTC. The chain combines TRBV9 with TRBJ2-7; D unresolved. Germline-derived CDR1 and CDR2 are SGDLS and YYNGEE. CDR3 length: 14 residues. The V gene lost 1 base and the J gene lost 0 bases, with 8 bases spanning the gap. Drawing the rest from reference TRBV9 and TRBJ2-7, the complete variable domain is DSGVTQTPKHLITATGQRVTLRCSPRSGDLSVYWYQQSLDQGLQFLIQYYNGEERAKGNILERFSAQQFPDLHSELNLSSLELGDSALYFCASSVWAASYEQYFGPGTRLTVT.

The chain combines TRBV28 with TRBJ2-2, with 7 bases aligning to TRBD2. From germline, CDR1 is MDHEN and CDR2 SYDVKM. CDR3 size: 16 residues. V trimming: 2 bases; J trimming: 1 base; junction bases outside the gene matches: 4. The CDR3 bases are TGTGCCAGCAGTTTAGCAGCGGGGATGAACACCGGGGAGCTGTTTTTT. Protein: CASSLAAGMNTGELFF. Full variable domain (rest looked up from reference TRBV28 and TRBJ2-2): DVKVTQSSRYLVKRTGEKVFLECVQDMDHENMFWYRQDPGLGLRLIYFSYDVKMKEKGDIPEGYSVSREKKERFSLILESASTNQTSMYLCASSLAAGMNTGELFFGEGSRLTVL.

The V call is TRBV7-2, the J call TRBJ1-1; D ambiguous. Per germline, CDR1 SGHTA and CDR2 FQGNSA. The CDR3 runs 14 residues. V dropped 0 bases and J dropped 1 base, with 6 bases sitting between them. DNA of the CDR3: TGTGCCAGCAGCTTAGCCGGAGAGAACACTGAAGCTTTCTTT. Translated, it gives CASSLAGENTEAFF.

The V call is TRBV27, the J call TRBJ2-1, with TRBD1 as a possible D gene (6 bases). Looked up from germline, CDR1 is MNHEY and CDR2 is SMNVEV (reference sequence). V lost 6 bases to trimming and J lost 0 bases, with 12 bases between them. The CDR3 loop spans 15 amino acids. CDR3 protein: CASRGDMSSYNEQFF. For the CDR3, the DNA is TGTGCCAGCAGGGGGGACATGAGCTCCTACAATGAGCAGTTCTTC.

The chain employs TRBV25-1 and TRBJ1-2; D gene unclear. CDR1 is MGHDK and CDR2 is SYGVNS in the germline V gene. The CDR3 totals 14 residues. Trimming removed 3 bases from V and 2 bases from J, with 10 bases in between. In DNA, the CDR3 is TGTGCCAGCAGTGACCCCCGCGAGAACTATGGCTACACCTTC. Translation: CASSDPRENYGYTF.

This clone has just one count. The chain employs TRBV6-5 and TRBJ2-2; D is possibly TRBD1 (6 bases). Germline CDR1 and CDR2: MNHEY and SVGAGI. This CDR3 comprises 15 residues. The V end lost 6 bases, the J end lost 7 bases, and 18 bases lay between the germline ends. Here the CDR3 DNA reads TGTGCCAGCAGCGGGACACGCGTTCAGTACGGGGAGCTGTTTTTT. Its protein is CASSGTRVQYGELFF.

The chain combines TRBV5-6 with TRBJ1-5, with D perhaps TRBD1 (5 bases). V lost 2 bases to trimming and J lost 4 bases, with 16 bases between them. The germline V gene encodes CDR1 SGHDT and CDR2 YYEEEE. The CDR3 runs 16 residues. CDR3 DNA: TGTGCCAGCAGCTTTTCGCAGGGTTGGTCAAATCAGCCCCAGCATTTT. Protein sequence: CASSFSQGWSNQPQHF.

The rearrangement links TRBV5-6 to TRBJ1-5; the D gene is possibly TRBD1 (6 bases). CDR3 length: 15 residues. CDR1 and CDR2 from the germline V gene are SGHDT and YYEEEE. Trimming took 4 bases from V and 4 from J, leaving 15 bases between them. The chain's CDR3 is CASSLQGGPNQPQHF. Here the CDR3 DNA reads TGTGCCAGCAGCCTACAGGGAGGGCCAAATCAGCCCCAGCATTTT.

The chain is built from TRBV18 and TRBJ1-6, with unresolved D. The CDR3 extends over 14 amino acids. V was trimmed by 4 bases and J by 7 bases, leaving 11 bases between them. Per germline, CDR1 KGHSH and CDR2 LQKENI. The DNA for the CDR3 is TGTGCCAGCTCACAGTCGGGTTCCAATTCACCCCTCCACTTT. It codes for CASSQSGSNSPLHF.

This clone was counted once. The rearrangement uses TRBV6-5 and TRBJ2-2; D is possibly TRBD1 (6 bases). The V end lost 5 bases, the J end lost 3 bases, and 10 bases lay between the germline ends. CDR3 length: 14 residues. Germline CDR1 is MNHEY and CDR2 is SVGAGI. The CDR3 DNA is TGTGCCAGCAGTCTGGGGGCTGACACCGGGGAGCTGTTTTTT. Its translation is CASSLGADTGELFF.

The genes are TRBV7-6 and TRBJ1-3, with D perhaps TRBD1 (6 bases). Germline V gene data show CDR1 as SGHVS and CDR2 as FNYEAQ. V shed 5 bases and J shed 2 bases, with 10 bases lying between them. The CDR3 has 14 residues. The DNA for the CDR3 is TGTGCCAGCAGCCCGACAGGCCCTGGAAACACCATATATTTT. It translates to CASSPTGPGNTIYF.

This clone was seen once. The chain couples TRBV2 to TRBJ1-3; possibly TRBD1 for D (5 bases). The V end was cut by 11 bases, the J end by 4 bases, with 15 bases between. Looked up from germline, CDR1 is SNHLY and CDR2 is FYNNEI. This CDR3 is built from 13 residues. The CDR3 reads CAGGTRSGNTIYF. CDR3 bases: TGTGCCGGGGGGACCAGGTCCGGAAACACCATATATTTT. The complete variable domain, with remaining parts taken from reference TRBV2 and TRBJ1-3, reads EPEVTQTPSHQVTQMGQEVILRCVPISNHLYFYWYRQILGQKVEFLVSFYNNEISEKSEIFDDQFSVERPDGSNFTLKIRSTKLEDSAMYFCAGGTRSGNTIYFGEGSWLTVV.

The chain links TRBV6-5 to TRBJ1-1; TRBD1 matches 8 bases. Germline V gives CDR1 MNHEY, CDR2 SVGAGI. This CDR3 contains 14 residues. After removal of 6 bases from V and 7 bases from J, the junction contained 10 bases not matched to a gene. CDR3 DNA sequence: TGTGCCAGCAGAGACAGGGGAATGACCGTTGAAGCTTTCTTT. Its protein is CASRDRGMTVEAFF.

Only one count was recorded for this clone. The chain uses TRBV19 and TRBJ1-5; the D gene is possibly TRBD1 (5 bases). The CDR3 runs 14 residues. Deletions cut 5 bases from V and 7 bases from J, with 15 bases between. Germline CDR1 is LNHDA and CDR2 is SQIVND (reference sequence). CDR3 sequence: CASSDRGKVQPQHF. Written as DNA, the CDR3 is TGTGCCAGTAGTGATCGGGGGAAAGTCCAGCCCCAGCATTTT.

This chain links TRBV28 with TRBJ2-7; 12 positions agree with TRBD2. V was pared by 2 bases and J by 4 bases, with 18 bases of the junction left unmatched. The germline CDR1 and CDR2 sequences are MDHEN and SYDVKM. The CDR3 has 20 amino acids. As DNA, the CDR3 is TGTGCCAGCAGTTTAGGTCCCCTCTTACTAGCGGGAGGTAAAATGTACGAGCAGTACTTC. It codes for CASSLGPLLLAGGKMYEQYF.

The chain recombines TRBV7-8 with TRBJ2-5, with TRBD2 matching 10 bases. Germline V gene lookup returns CDR1 SGHVS and CDR2 FQNEAQ. This CDR3 is 15 amino acids long. Germline trimming cut 6 bases from V and 4 bases from J; bases unmatched to any gene: 8. The CDR3 coding sequence is TGTGCCAGCAGTTCCCTAGCGGGAGAAGGAGAGACCCAGTACTTC. This translates into CASSSLAGEGETQYF.

The DNA for the CDR3 is TGTGCCAGCTCACCGGAGGGCCTCAGCACTGAAGCTTTCTTT. Protein sequence: CASSPEGLSTEAFF. V is TRBV18 and J is TRBJ1-1; D unclear. V lost 3 bases and J 4 bases, leaving 12 bases between the germline ends. The CDR3 sequence is 14 residues long. From germline, CDR1 is KGHSH and CDR2 LQKENI.

V is TRBV7-2 and J is TRBJ2-1; TRBD1 is a possible D gene (6 bases). Trimming took 2 bases from V and 6 from J, leaving 8 bases between them. Germline assignment: CDR1 SGHTA and CDR2 FQGNSA. The CDR3 runs to 13 residues. CDR3 in amino acids: CASSLRGTNEQFF. The CDR3 coding sequence is TGTGCCAGCAGCTTAAGGGGGACCAATGAGCAGTTCTTC. Looking up the rest from reference TRBV7-2 and TRBJ2-1 gives the full variable domain: GAGVSQSPSNKVTEKGKDVELRCDPISGHTALYWYRQSLGQGLEFLIYFQGNSAPDKSGLPSDRFSAERTGGSVSTLTIQRTQQEDSAVYLCASSLRGTNEQFFGPGTRLTVL.

This chain connects TRBV2 to TRBJ1-2; TRBD1 agrees at 10 bases. This CDR3 has 14 amino acids. V was pared by 0 bases and J by 5 bases, with 0 bases of the junction left unmatched. Germline V gives CDR1 SNHLY, CDR2 FYNNEI. Here the CDR3 reads CASSEAGQGYGYTF. As DNA, the CDR3 is TGTGCCAGCAGTGAAGCGGGACAGGGGTATGGCTACACCTTC.

The CDR3 spells CASSLLGVNTEAFF. DNA for the CDR3: TGTGCCAGCAGTTTACTCGGGGTCAACACTGAAGCTTTCTTT. V gene TRBV28 combines with J gene TRBJ1-1; D gene ambiguous. Germline V gene sequence: CDR1 MDHEN, CDR2 SYDVKM. This CDR3 region has 14 residues. Trimming pared 2 bases from V and 2 bases from J, leaving 9 bases between.

V and J are TRBV28 and TRBJ2-7; 11 bases align to TRBD1. Germline CDR1 is MDHEN and CDR2 is SYDVKM. The CDR3 loop spans 14 amino acids. V lost 5 bases, J lost 2 bases, and 2 bases stayed unmatched. The CDR3 reads CASSGGQGAYEQYF. The CDR3 DNA sequence: TGTGCCAGCAGTGGGGGACAGGGGGCCTACGAGCAGTACTTC.

This sequence joins TRBV9 and TRBJ1-2; TRBD1 agrees at 8 bases. The CDR3 totals 16 residues. V dropped 4 bases and J dropped 4; count of bases not matched to a gene: 12. Germline V gene data show CDR1 as SGDLS and CDR2 as YYNGEE. The CDR3 sequence is CASSYTRGQGGYGYTF. Here the CDR3 DNA reads TGTGCCAGCAGCTACACCCGAGGACAGGGAGGCTATGGCTACACCTTC.

As DNA, the CDR3 is TGTGCCAGCTCACCCCTTCCGTCGGAGGGCTATGGCTACACCTTC. Translating it yields CASSPLPSEGYGYTF. The gene calls are TRBV18 and TRBJ1-2, with D uncertain. Germline assignment: CDR1 KGHSH and CDR2 LQKENI. V was shortened by 3 bases and J by 4 bases, with 15 bases between the two germline ends. There are 15 residues in the CDR3. The full variable domain, its missing parts supplied by reference TRBV18 and TRBJ1-2, is NAGVMQNPRHLVRRRGQEARLRCSPMKGHSHVYWYRQLPEEGLKFMVYLQKENIIDESGMPKERFSAEFPKEGPSILRIQQVVRGDSAAYFCASSPLPSEGYGYTFGSGTRLTVV.

The chain couples TRBV28 to TRBJ2-7, with a weak D call TRBD1 (7 bases). CDR1 and CDR2 from the germline V gene are MDHEN and SYDVKM. There are 15 residues in the CDR3. V dropped 4 bases and J dropped 3 bases, with 16 bases sitting between them. The CDR3 nucleotides are TGTGCCAGCAGTTCCGCGGGGCAGGGGGACTACGAGCAGTACGTC. This gives the protein CASSSAGQGDYEQYV.

The genes are TRBV6-5 and TRBJ2-1, with 10 bases matching TRBD2. V shed 5 bases and J 6 bases; nucleotides not matched to a gene: 7. The CDR3 has 15 amino acids. CDR1 is MNHEY, CDR2 SVGAGI, per germline. This CDR3 reads CASSLSGRTSNEQFF. In nucleotides, the CDR3 is TGTGCCAGCAGTCTTAGCGGGAGGACGAGCAATGAGCAGTTCTTC.

The genes are TRBV11-1 and TRBJ1-5; 8 bases line up with TRBD1. This CDR3 spans 14 amino acids. Germline V gives CDR1 SGHAT, CDR2 FQDESV (reference sequence). The V gene end was trimmed by 3 bases and the J gene end by 7 bases; junction bases not matched to a gene: 5. As DNA, the CDR3 is TGTGCCAGCAGCTTGACAGGGACAGGACAGCCCCAGCATTTT. It yields the protein CASSLTGTGQPQHF.

The V and J genes are TRBV10-3 and TRBJ2-3; 8 positions agree with TRBD2. Trimming at V came to 6 bases and at J to 2 bases, leaving 4 bases not matched to a gene. CDR1 is ENHRY and CDR2 is SYGVKD in the germline V gene. The CDR3 is 14 residues long. Here the CDR3 reads CAIREREYTDTQYF. Here the CDR3 DNA reads TGTGCCATCAGGGAGCGGGAGTACACAGATACGCAGTATTTT.

This chain joins TRBV27 and TRBJ1-4; D unresolved. Trimming shortened V by 3 bases and J by 0 bases, and 17 bases separated the two germline ends. CDR1 MNHEY and CDR2 SMNVEV come from the germline V gene (reference sequence). This CDR3 is 18 amino acids long. CDR3 protein: CASSFISGQEATNEKLFF. The DNA of the CDR3 is TGTGCCAGCAGTTTTATTAGCGGGCAGGAGGCAACTAATGAAAAACTGTTTTTT. Filled out from reference TRBV27 and TRBJ1-4, the complete variable domain reads EAQVTQNPRYLITVTGKKLTVTCSQNMNHEYMSWYRQDPGLGLRQIYYSMNVEVTDKGDVPEGYKVSRKEKRNFPLILESPSPNQTSLYFCASSFISGQEATNEKLFFGSGTQLSVL.

The V gene is TRBV2, the J gene TRBJ1-1, with TRBD1 identical over 7 bases. Germline values: CDR1 SNHLY, CDR2 FYNNEI. Trimming at V came to 6 bases and at J to 1 base, leaving 5 bases not matched to a gene. The CDR3 has 14 residues. DNA for the CDR3: TGTGCCAGCAGGCCGGGACAGCAGAACACTGAAGCTTTCTTT. This gives the protein CASRPGQQNTEAFF.

The chain recombines TRBV12-3 or TRBV12-4 with TRBJ1-1; D may be TRBD1 (5 bases). The germline V and J ends were trimmed by 3 bases and 8 bases, with 13 bases remaining between them. This CDR3 has 13 amino acids. The CDR3 loop reads CASSFPDRGEAFF. CDR3 sequence (DNA): TGTGCCAGCAGTTTTCCAGACAGAGGCGAAGCTTTCTTT.